This T cell receptor beta chain was obtained from a study of cytomegalovirus exposure and HLA in healthy donors. Study outcomes and limitations: Most subjects' HLA-A and HLA-B alleles were reportedly predicted from TCR beta sequences.

This clone was observed a few times. The antigen remains undetermined. PCR was performed using 60 Vbeta and 13 Jbeta primers. Produced via immunoSEQ multiplex PCR; TCRdb's table is partial and in-frame only. The sample gives 60,000 to 80,000 clones, around 73% of which show up once; roughly 3.1% is in the top ten. Deletions cut 3 bases from V and 4 bases from J, with 10 bases between. CDR1 is MNHNS, CDR2 SASEGT, per germline. The CDR3 is made up of 14 amino acids. The sequenced sample consisted of PBMCs. The source is a girl between 10 and 17 years old in good health and CMV-seropositive. The chain couples TRBV6-1 to TRBJ2-1, with D uncertain. The CDR3 DNA follows: TGTGCCAGCAGTGAGCTAATATTTTACAATGAGCAGTTCTTC. Amino acid sequence: CASSELIFYNEQFF.